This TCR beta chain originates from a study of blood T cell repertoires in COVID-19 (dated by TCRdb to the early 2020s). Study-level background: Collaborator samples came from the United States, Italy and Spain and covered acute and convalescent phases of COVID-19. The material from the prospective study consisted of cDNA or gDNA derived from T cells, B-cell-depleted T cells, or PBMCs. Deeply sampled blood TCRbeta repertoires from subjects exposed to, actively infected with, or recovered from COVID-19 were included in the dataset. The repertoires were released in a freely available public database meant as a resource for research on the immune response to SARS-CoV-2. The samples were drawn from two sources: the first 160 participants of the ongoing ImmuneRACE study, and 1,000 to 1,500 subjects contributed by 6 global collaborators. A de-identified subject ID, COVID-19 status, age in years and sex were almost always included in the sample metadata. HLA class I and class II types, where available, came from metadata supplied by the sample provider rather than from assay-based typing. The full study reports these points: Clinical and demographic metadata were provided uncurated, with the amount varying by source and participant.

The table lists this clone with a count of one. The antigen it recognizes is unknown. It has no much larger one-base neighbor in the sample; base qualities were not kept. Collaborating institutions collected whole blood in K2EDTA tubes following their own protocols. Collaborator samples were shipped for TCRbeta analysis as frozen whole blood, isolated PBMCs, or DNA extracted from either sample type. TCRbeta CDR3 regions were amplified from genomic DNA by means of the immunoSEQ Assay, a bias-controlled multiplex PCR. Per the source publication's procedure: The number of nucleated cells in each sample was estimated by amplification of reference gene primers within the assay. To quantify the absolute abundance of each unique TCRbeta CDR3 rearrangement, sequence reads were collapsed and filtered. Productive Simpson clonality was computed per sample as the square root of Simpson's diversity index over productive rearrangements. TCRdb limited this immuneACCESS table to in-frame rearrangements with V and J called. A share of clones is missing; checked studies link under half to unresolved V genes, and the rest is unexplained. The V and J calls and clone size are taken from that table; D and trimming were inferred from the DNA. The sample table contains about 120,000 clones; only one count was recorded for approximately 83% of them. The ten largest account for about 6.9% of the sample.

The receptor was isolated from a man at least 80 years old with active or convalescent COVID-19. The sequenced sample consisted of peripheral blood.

The CDR3 loop reads CASSLGAGRNTEAFF. The bases are TGTGCCAGCAGCTTGGGGGCAGGGCGGAACACTGAAGCTTTCTTT. The chain uses TRBV5-6 and TRBJ1-1; the D gene is perhaps TRBD1, on 5 matching bases. The germline V gene specifies SGHDT as CDR1 and YYEEEE as CDR2. The CDR3, cysteine through phenylalanine, is 15 amino acids long. Solely the CDR3 DNA is kept, with 45 bases framed from the first base. The trim is 0 bases for V and 1 base for J, with a gap of 10 bases between the germline ends.